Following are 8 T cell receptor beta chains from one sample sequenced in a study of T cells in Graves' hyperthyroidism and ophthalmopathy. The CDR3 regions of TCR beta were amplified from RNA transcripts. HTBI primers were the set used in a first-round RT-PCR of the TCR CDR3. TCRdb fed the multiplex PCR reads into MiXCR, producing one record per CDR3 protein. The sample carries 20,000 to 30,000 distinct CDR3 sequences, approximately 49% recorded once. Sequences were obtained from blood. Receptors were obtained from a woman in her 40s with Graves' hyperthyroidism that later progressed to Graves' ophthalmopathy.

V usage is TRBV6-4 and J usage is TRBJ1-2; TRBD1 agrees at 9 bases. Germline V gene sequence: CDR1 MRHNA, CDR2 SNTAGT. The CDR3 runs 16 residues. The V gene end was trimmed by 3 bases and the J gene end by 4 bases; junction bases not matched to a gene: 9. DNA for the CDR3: TGTGCCAGCAGTGATTATTGGGACAGGGACGTCTATGGCTACACCTTC. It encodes CASSDYWDRDVYGYTF.

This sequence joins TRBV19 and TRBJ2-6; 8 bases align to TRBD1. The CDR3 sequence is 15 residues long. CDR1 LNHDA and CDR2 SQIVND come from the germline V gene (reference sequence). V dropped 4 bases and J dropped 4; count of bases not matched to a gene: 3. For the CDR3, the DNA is TGTGCCAGTAGTAACCAGGGGGCCGGGGCCAACGTCCTGACTTTC. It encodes CASSNQGAGANVLTF.

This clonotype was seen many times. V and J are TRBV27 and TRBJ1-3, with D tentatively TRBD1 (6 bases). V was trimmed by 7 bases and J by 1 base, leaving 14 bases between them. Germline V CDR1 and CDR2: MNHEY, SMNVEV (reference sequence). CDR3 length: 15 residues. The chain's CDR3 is CASMDGGASGNTIYF. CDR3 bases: TGTGCCAGCATGGATGGGGGCGCTTCTGGAAACACCATATATTTT.

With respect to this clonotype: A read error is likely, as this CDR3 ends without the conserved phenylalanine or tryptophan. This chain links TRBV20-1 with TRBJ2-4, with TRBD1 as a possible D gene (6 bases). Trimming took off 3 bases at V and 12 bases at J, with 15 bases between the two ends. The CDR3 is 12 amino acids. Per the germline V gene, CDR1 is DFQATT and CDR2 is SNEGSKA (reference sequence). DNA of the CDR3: TGCAGTGCTAGCGGGGACAAGGACAGTCAGTACGTC. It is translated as CSASGDKDSQYV.

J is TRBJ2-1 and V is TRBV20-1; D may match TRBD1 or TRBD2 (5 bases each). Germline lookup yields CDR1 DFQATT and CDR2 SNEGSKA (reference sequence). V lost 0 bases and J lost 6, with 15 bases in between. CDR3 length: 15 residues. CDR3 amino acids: CSARDHQGEINEQFF. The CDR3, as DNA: TGCAGTGCTAGAGATCATCAGGGAGAGATCAATGAGCAGTTCTTC.

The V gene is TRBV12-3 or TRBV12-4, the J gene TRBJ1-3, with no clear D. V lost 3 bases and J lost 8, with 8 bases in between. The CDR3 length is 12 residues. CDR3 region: CASSFGSDTIYF. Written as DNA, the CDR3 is TGTGCCAGCAGTTTCGGGTCGGACACCATATATTTT.

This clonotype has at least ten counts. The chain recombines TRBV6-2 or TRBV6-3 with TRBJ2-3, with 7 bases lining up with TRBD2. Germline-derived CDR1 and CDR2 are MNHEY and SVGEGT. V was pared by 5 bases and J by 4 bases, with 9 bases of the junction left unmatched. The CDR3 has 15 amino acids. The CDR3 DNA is TGTGCCAGCAGTAAAACCGCGGGGGTCCCAGATACGCAGTATTTT. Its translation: CASSKTAGVPDTQYF.

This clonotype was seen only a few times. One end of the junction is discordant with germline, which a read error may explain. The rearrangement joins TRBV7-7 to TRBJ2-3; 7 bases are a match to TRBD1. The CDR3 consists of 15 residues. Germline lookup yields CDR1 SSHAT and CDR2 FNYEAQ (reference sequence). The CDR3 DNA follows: TGTGCTAGCAGCTCCGGACAGGTTAGCACAGATACGCAGTATTTT. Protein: CASSSGQVSTDTQYF.